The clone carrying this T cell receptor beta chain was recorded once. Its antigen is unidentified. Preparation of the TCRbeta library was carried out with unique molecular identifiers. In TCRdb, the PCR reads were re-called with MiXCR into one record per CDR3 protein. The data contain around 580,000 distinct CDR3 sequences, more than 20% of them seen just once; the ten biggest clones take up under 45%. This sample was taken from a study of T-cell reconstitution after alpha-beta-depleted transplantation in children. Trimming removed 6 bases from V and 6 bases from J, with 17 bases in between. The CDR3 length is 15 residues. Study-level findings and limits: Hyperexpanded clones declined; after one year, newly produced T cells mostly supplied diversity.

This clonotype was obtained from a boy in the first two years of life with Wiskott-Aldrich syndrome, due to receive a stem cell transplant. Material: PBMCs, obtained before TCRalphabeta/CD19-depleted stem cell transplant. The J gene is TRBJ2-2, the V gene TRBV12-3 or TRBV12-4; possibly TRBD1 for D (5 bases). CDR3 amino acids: CASRHQQVMAGELFF. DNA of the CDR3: TGTGCCAGCAGACACCAACAGGTTATGGCCGGGGAGCTGTTTTTT.